This TCR beta chain was retrieved from a study of Graves' ophthalmopathy and Graves' hyperthyroidism. Using RNA transcripts, the TCR beta CDR3 regions were amplified. Second-round multiplex PCR followed a first-round RT-PCR using HTBI primers. TCRdb ran MiXCR on the multiplex PCR reads and lists one entry per CDR3 protein. This table has over 500,000 distinct CDR3 sequences, 20% to 25% appearing once. V dropped 3 bases and J dropped 5; count of bases not matched to a gene: 12. The CDR3 is 16 amino acids. Germline CDR1 is SGHRS and CDR2 is YFSETQ. In this sample, this clonotype turned up many times. What was sequenced was peripheral blood. The sequence came from a woman under 30 with stable Graves' hyperthyroidism. Some clones in this sample may be carry-over from other donors' samples. This rearrangement joins TRBV5-1 to TRBJ2-5, with 8 positions matching TRBD1. CDR3 residues: CASSYPTGQDGETQYF. The CDR3 DNA is TGCGCCAGCAGCTACCCGACGGGACAGGACGGGGAGACCCAGTACTTC.